One sample yielded the 24 T cell receptor beta chains listed below, sequenced in a study of blood T cell repertoires in COVID-19. Clones were read by immunoSEQ multiplex PCR, and TCRdb kept only the in-frame ones, dropping some. In the table there are about 260,000 clones, roughly 86% of which are singletons. The sequenced sample was peripheral blood. These receptors all stem from a woman in her sixties with COVID-19, enrolled during active disease.

This chain uses TRBV6-2 or TRBV6-3 with TRBJ2-3; 10 bases match TRBD2. CDR1 is MNHEY, CDR2 SVGEGT, per germline. The CDR3 is 17 residues long. J gave up 2 bases and V 4 bases, and 9 bases lay outside the gene matches. The DNA of the CDR3 is TGTGCCAGCAGTTGGGCGACTAGCGGGCGTTTCACAGATACGCAGTATTTT. It codes for CASSWATSGRFTDTQYF.

The chain carries TRBV3-1 (or the pseudogene TRBV3-2) and TRBJ1-3, with a possible D match to TRBD1 (5 bases). Germline CDR1 is LGHDT and CDR2 is YNNKEL (reference sequence). V was clipped by 4 bases and J by 0 bases, with 13 bases between them. This CDR3 spans 16 amino acids. The DNA for the CDR3 is TGTGCCAGCAGCCCGCTAGTGCAGGGCTCTGGAAACACCATATATTTT. Translation gives CASSPLVQGSGNTIYF.

V usage is TRBV27 and J usage is TRBJ1-1; D is perhaps TRBD1 (6 bases). The V end was cut by 5 bases, the J end by 4 bases, with 26 bases between. This CDR3 has 18 residues. The germline gives CDR1 MNHEY, CDR2 SMNVEV (reference sequence). The CDR3 here is CASSRRGGATRISTEAFF. The DNA for the CDR3 is TGTGCCAGCAGTCGCCGGGGGGGCGCGACCCGTATAAGCACTGAAGCTTTCTTT.

The chain carries TRBV28 and TRBJ2-5; 7 bases map to TRBD1. J lost 5 bases, V lost 5 bases, and 5 bases had no gene match. The germline gives CDR1 MDHEN, CDR2 SYDVKM. This CDR3 region has 13 residues. The CDR3 is CASSRGGVETQYF. The DNA of the CDR3 is TGTGCCAGCAGTCGAGGGGGCGTTGAGACCCAGTACTTC.

This clone was seen only a few times. The rearrangement joins TRBV19 to TRBJ1-6; possible D gene TRBD1, 5 bases. CDR1 LNHDA and CDR2 SQIVND come from the germline V gene (reference sequence). The CDR3 covers 15 residues. V was cut by 6 bases and J by 6 bases, with 15 bases left in between. CDR3 in DNA: TGTGCCAGTAGACTACAGGCAGTTGGTAATTCACCCCTCCACTTT. Its translation: CASRLQAVGNSPLHF.

The V and J genes are TRBV5-4 and TRBJ1-2, with 7 positions matching TRBD1. This CDR3 spans 13 amino acids. J was trimmed by 8 bases and V by 0 bases; bases with no gene match: 4. Germline CDR1 SGHNT, CDR2 YYREEE (reference sequence). The CDR3 DNA is TGTGCCAGCAGCTTGGGACAGGGTTTCGGCTACACCTTC. Translation: CASSLGQGFGYTF.

Here the CDR3 reads CASTEHRSYNSPLHF. The CDR3 DNA reads as TGTGCCAGCACCGAACATCGCTCCTATAATTCACCCCTCCACTTT. This chain links TRBV7-8 with TRBJ1-6; D is undetermined. This CDR3 has 15 amino acids. Germline CDR1 SGHVS, CDR2 FQNEAQ. V lost 7 bases and J lost 0, with 10 bases in between. Filled out from reference TRBV7-8 and TRBJ1-6, the complete variable domain reads GAGVSQSPRYKVAKRGQDVALRCDPISGHVSLFWYQQALGQGPEFLTYFQNEAQLDKSGLPSDRFFAERPEGSVSTLKIQRTQQEDSAVYLCASTEHRSYNSPLHFGNGTRLTVT.

The gene calls are TRBV27 and TRBJ2-5, with TRBD1 matching 7 bases. The junction had 16 bases not matched to a gene; V was cut back by 8 bases and J by 4 bases. CDR1 MNHEY and CDR2 SMNVEV come from the germline V gene (reference sequence). The CDR3 is made up of 16 amino acids. The CDR3 nucleotides are TGTGCCAGCGGTCGTCTCCGACAGGGATTCTCAGAGACCCAGTACTTC. Its translation is CASGRLRQGFSETQYF.

This rearrangement joins TRBV7-9 to TRBJ2-3, with TRBD2 identical over 7 bases. The J segment lost 2 bases and the V segment lost 5 bases, leaving 4 bases of the junction unmatched. The length of the CDR3 is 14 residues. Germline V lookup: CDR1 SEHNR, CDR2 FQNEAQ (reference sequence). CDR3 sequence: CASSPLADTDTQYF. The CDR3 DNA is TGTGCCAGCAGCCCGCTAGCGGACACAGATACGCAGTATTTT.

This rearrangement joins TRBV3-1 (or the pseudogene TRBV3-2) to TRBJ2-4; perhaps TRBD1 as D (5 bases). The germline CDR1 and CDR2 sequences are LGHDT and YNNKEL (reference sequence). V was shortened by 4 bases and J by 1 base, with 14 bases between the two germline ends. This CDR3 contains 16 residues. The CDR3 DNA reads TGTGCCAGCAGCCCCCTAGGGGTTGGGGCCAAAAACATTCAGTACTTC. It encodes CASSPLGVGAKNIQYF.

The chain links TRBV27 to TRBJ1-1, with D possibly TRBD1 on 6 matching bases. CDR1 is MNHEY and CDR2 is SMNVEV in the germline V gene (reference sequence). The CDR3 runs 15 residues. The ends were cut back, 2 bases at V and 1 base at J, with 11 bases in the middle. The CDR3 spells CASSLRTATNTEAFF. The CDR3 coding sequence is TGTGCCAGCAGTTTAAGGACAGCCACGAACACTGAAGCTTTCTTT.

V gene TRBV3-1 (or the pseudogene TRBV3-2) combines with J gene TRBJ1-2; 7 nucleotides line up with TRBD1. The CDR3 sequence is 16 residues long. Germline V gene sequence: CDR1 LGHDT, CDR2 YNNKEL (reference sequence). The junction had 7 bases not matched to a gene; V was cut back by 1 base and J by 2 bases. CDR3 residues: CASSQGTGAQNYGYTF. The CDR3 region has the DNA TGTGCCAGCAGCCAAGGAACAGGGGCGCAGAACTATGGCTACACCTTC.

The chain recombines TRBV28 with TRBJ2-7; D possibly corresponds to TRBD1 (6 bases). This CDR3 contains 14 residues. Trimming stripped 2 bases from V and 2 bases from J, with 10 bases between. CDR1 MDHEN and CDR2 SYDVKM come from the germline V gene. CDR3 loop: CASSLARGTYEQYF. For the CDR3, the DNA is TGTGCCAGCAGTTTAGCCAGGGGCACCTACGAGCAGTACTTC.

V and J are TRBV19 and TRBJ2-7, with TRBD1 as a possible D gene (6 bases). The germline V gene encodes CDR1 LNHDA and CDR2 SQIVND (reference sequence). The V and J ends lost 3 bases and 5 bases respectively, with 11 bases between them. There are 13 residues in the CDR3. The CDR3 region has the DNA TGTGCCAGTAGTATCAGGGGTTCAAACGAGCAGTACTTC. Translating gives CASSIRGSNEQYF.

Here the CDR3 reads CASIMMDRAQETQYF. As DNA, the CDR3 is TGCGCCAGCATCATGATGGACAGGGCACAAGAGACCCAGTACTTC. The rearrangement links TRBV10-1 to TRBJ2-5, with 8 nucleotides matching TRBD1. Germline CDR1 and CDR2: WNHNN and SYGVQD (reference sequence). V dropped 7 bases and J dropped 2; count of bases not matched to a gene: 9. This CDR3 comprises 15 residues.

The chain is built from TRBV18 and TRBJ1-2; D remains unclear. This CDR3 is 13 amino acids long. Trimming stripped 5 bases from V and 2 bases from J, with 9 bases between. CDR1 and CDR2 (germline): KGHSH, LQKENI. This chain's CDR3 is CASSDTRNYGYTF. The CDR3 nucleotides are TGTGCCAGCTCAGACACTCGGAACTATGGCTACACCTTC.

CDR3 nucleotide sequence: TGTGCCAGTAGTATATCGGGGAACTATGGCTACACCTTC. It encodes CASSISGNYGYTF. V gene TRBV19 combines with J gene TRBJ1-2; no clear D. The length of the CDR3 is 13 residues. V was cut by 2 bases and J by 2 bases, with 6 bases left in between. CDR1 and CDR2 from the germline V gene are LNHDA and SQIVND (reference sequence).

CDR3 amino acids: CASSSGTSGYNEQFF. The CDR3 coding sequence is TGTGCCAGCAGTTCCGGGACTAGCGGCTACAATGAGCAGTTCTTC. This rearrangement joins TRBV7-8 to TRBJ2-1; 11 nucleotides agree with TRBD2. The CDR3 runs to 15 residues. Trimming at V came to 6 bases and at J to 3 bases, leaving 4 bases not matched to a gene. CDR1 and CDR2 (germline): SGHVS, FQNEAQ. The variable domain in full, completed from reference TRBV7-8 and TRBJ2-1, reads GAGVSQSPRYKVAKRGQDVALRCDPISGHVSLFWYQQALGQGPEFLTYFQNEAQLDKSGLPSDRFFAERPEGSVSTLKIQRTQQEDSAVYLCASSSGTSGYNEQFFGPGTRLTVL.

The rearrangement joins TRBV23-1 to TRBJ1-5; weak D call: TRBD1 (5 bases). TRBV23-1 falls under the ORF class, with uncertain function. V was shortened by 1 base and J by 7 bases, with 11 bases between the two germline ends. This CDR3 comprises 14 residues. In DNA form, the CDR3 reads TGCGCCAGCAGTCAATTTGGGGCTTGGCAGCCCCAGCATTTT. Residues: CASSQFGAWQPQHF.

The chain has TRBV4-1 and TRBJ2-4; 8 bases line up with TRBD1. After removal of 4 bases from V and 4 bases from J, the junction contained 9 bases not matched to a gene. The CDR3 spans 16 residues. Germline V gene data show CDR1 as MGHRA and CDR2 as YSYEKL. CDR3 nucleotides: TGCGCCAGCAGCCCCGAAGGGACAGGTCCTAAAAACATTCAGTACTTC. This translates into CASSPEGTGPKNIQYF.

The CDR3 reads CASSRSSGRLHYNEQFF. The CDR3 bases are TGTGCCAGCAGCAGGAGTAGCGGGAGGCTGCACTACAATGAGCAGTTCTTC. This chain joins TRBV7-3 and TRBJ2-1; 10 nucleotides align to TRBD2. The germline gives CDR1 SGHTA, CDR2 FQGTGA. With V trimmed by 5 bases and J by 3 bases, 10 bases remained unmatched. The CDR3 has 17 residues.

This clone occurred once. The CDR3 is CATSTSGRSNEQYF. CDR3 bases: TGTGCCACCTCGACTAGCGGGAGGAGTAACGAGCAGTACTTC. This sequence joins TRBV6-5 and TRBJ2-7; 13 bases are a match to TRBD2. The CDR3 is 14 residues long. Unmatched junction bases numbered 8, after V lost 10 bases and J lost 5 bases. The V gene's germline CDR1 is MNHEY and CDR2 SVGAGI.

The chain employs TRBV14 and TRBJ2-1, with 7 bases identical to TRBD1. The CDR3 loop spans 14 amino acids. Unmatched junction bases numbered 6, after V lost 4 bases and J lost 6 bases. Germline V gene lookup returns CDR1 SGHDN and CDR2 FVKESK. This CDR3 reads CASSRTGTANEQFF. CDR3 sequence (DNA): TGTGCCAGCAGCCGGACCGGGACAGCCAATGAGCAGTTCTTC.

CDR3 protein: CASSQARLAYNEQFF. In nucleotides, the CDR3 is TGTGCCAGCAGCCAAGCGAGACTAGCCTACAATGAGCAGTTCTTC. This rearrangement joins TRBV3-1 (or the pseudogene TRBV3-2) to TRBJ2-1; possibly TRBD2 for D (6 bases). CDR1 is LGHDT and CDR2 is YNNKEL in the germline V gene (reference sequence). The CDR3 is 15 residues long. Trimming pared 1 base from V and 2 bases from J, leaving 9 bases between.